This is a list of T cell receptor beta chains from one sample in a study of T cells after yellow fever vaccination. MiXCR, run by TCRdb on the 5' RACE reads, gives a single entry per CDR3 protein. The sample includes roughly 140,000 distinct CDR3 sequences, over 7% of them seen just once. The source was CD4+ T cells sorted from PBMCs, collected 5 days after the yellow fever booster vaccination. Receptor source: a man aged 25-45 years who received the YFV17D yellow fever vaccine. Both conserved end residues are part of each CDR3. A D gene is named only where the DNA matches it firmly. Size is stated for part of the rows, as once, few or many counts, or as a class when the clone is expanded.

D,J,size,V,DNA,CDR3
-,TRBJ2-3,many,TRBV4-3,TGCGCCAGCAGCCATGGTGATGGGACAGATACGCAGTATTTT,CASSHGDGTDTQYF
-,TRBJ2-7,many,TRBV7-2,TGTGCCAGCAGCCCACAGAGCGGGACAAGCGAGCAGTACTTC,CASSPQSGTSEQYF
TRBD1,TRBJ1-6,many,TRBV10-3,TGTGCCATCAGAGAGACAGGGGATAATTCACCCCTCCACTTT,CAIRETGDNSPLHF
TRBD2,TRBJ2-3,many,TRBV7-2,TGTGCCAGCAGCCCTGGTAGCGGACTAGCGTTGGATACGCAGTATTTT,CASSPGSGLALDTQYF
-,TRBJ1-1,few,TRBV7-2,TGTGCCAGCAGCCAAGGGGGGGGGGACGCTGAAGCTTTCTTT,CASSQGGGDAEAFF
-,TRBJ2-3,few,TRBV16,TGTGCCAGCAGCCAATCGGCAGGCGCGGATACGCAGTATTTT,CASSQSAGADTQYF
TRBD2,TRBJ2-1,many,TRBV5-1,TGCGCCAGCACCAACGGAGGTAGCGGGAGGGCCGCCTACAATGAGCAGTTCTTC,CASTNGGSGRAAYNEQFF
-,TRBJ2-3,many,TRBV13,TGTGCCAGCAGCAGGACAGAGACAGATACGCAGTATTTT,CASSRTETDTQYF
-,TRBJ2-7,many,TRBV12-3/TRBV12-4,TGTGCCAGCAGTTTAGATACAGGGAGGGAGCAGTACTTC,CASSLDTGREQYF
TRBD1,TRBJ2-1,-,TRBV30,TGTGCCTGGAAGGGCTTCGGACAGGGGGGTGGTGAGCAGTTCTTC,CAWKGFGQGGGEQFF
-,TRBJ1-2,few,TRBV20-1,TGCAGTGCTAATAAGGGAAGTAACTATGGCTACACCTTC,CSANKGSNYGYTF
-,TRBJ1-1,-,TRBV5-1,TGCGCCAGCAGCCGCCTCCGGGACGGTAACACTGAAGCTTTCTTT,CASSRLRDGNTEAFF
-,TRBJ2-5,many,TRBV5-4,TGTGCCAGCAGCTTGGAGGTACTAGATGGGGAGACCCAGTACTTC,CASSLEVLDGETQYF
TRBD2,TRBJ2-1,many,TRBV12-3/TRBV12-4,TGTGCCAGCAACCTACTAGCGGGAGATCAGCAGTTCTTC,CASNLLAGDQQFF
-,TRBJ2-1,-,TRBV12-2,TGTGCAAGTCGCTTAGCGCGATTGGGACTAGGGGCTTACAATGAGCAGTTCTTC,CASRLARLGLGAYNEQFF
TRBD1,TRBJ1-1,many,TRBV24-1,TGTGCCACCAGTGATAAAACAGGGGCTGAAGCTTTCTTT,CATSDKTGAEAFF
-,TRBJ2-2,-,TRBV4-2,TGTGCCAGGAGCCCAGGACAGCACAGCTGGGAGCTGTTTTTT,CARSPGQHSWELFF
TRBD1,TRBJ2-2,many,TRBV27,TGTGCCAGCAGGCGGGACAGGGCCCCAACCGGGGAGCTGTTTTTT,CASRRDRAPTGELFF
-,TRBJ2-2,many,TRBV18,TGTGCCAGCTCACCAGTCGTGGCGGGAAATACCGGGGAGCTGTTTTTT,CASSPVVAGNTGELFF
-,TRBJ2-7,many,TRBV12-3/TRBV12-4,TGTGCCAGCAGTTTAGGGCTACGAGGGGAGTACTTC,CASSLGLRGEYF
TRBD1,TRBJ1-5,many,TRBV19,TGTGCCAGTAGTACCGACAGGGGCGGGTTGAGCAATCAGCCCCAGCATTTT,CASSTDRGGLSNQPQHF
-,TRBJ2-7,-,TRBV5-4,TGTGCCAGCACCCACTTTCCGAGCTCCTACGAGCAGTACTTC,CASTHFPSSYEQYF
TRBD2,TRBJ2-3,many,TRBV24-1,TGTGCCACCAGTGAAGGGACTAGCGCTACGCAGTATTTT,CATSEGTSATQYF
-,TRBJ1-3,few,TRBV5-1,TGCGCCAGCAGCTTGGATGGGGTCGGCGGAAACACCATATATTTT,CASSLDGVGGNTIYF
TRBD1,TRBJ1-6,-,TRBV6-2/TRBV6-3,TGTGCCAGCAGCACAACGGGACAGATTAATTCACCCCTCCACTTT,CASSTTGQINSPLHF
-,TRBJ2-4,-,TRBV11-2,TGTGCCAGCAGCCTTAGGGGGGGGCAGGGACTAGCCAAAAACATTCAGTACTTC,CASSLRGGQGLAKNIQYF
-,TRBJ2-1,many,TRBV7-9,TGTGCCAGCAGCTTAGGGCTAGCGCCGTTCTTC,CASSLGLAPFF
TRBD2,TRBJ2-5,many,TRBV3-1,TGTGCCAGCAGCCAAGATGTGAGGGCGGGAGCGTTAGAGACCCAGTACTTC,CASSQDVRAGALETQYF